The rows below give T cell receptor beta chains drawn from one sample of a study of T cell repertoires in cytomegalovirus infection. TCRdb processed the reads anew with MiXCR; each CDR3 protein has one entry. The top ten hold around 6.5% of the sample, which has about 250,000 distinct CDR3 sequences, approximately 6.7% seen once. The specimen was PBMCs. The receptors derive from a human donor in good health (CMV status not recorded). Some clones in this sample may be carry-over from other donors' samples. CDR3s include the opening cysteine and the closing phenylalanine or tryptophan. The D gene is left open where the match is weak. For some rows the clone size is stated as once, few or many, or as a class when expanded; others skip it.

length	V	size	D	J	DNA	CDR3
14	TRBV19	NA	TRBD1	TRBJ1-6	TGTGCCAGTAGTTACCGGGACAGCAATTCACCCCTCCACTTT	CASSYRDSNSPLHF
19	TRBV6-6	many	TRBD2	TRBJ2-1	TGTGCCAGCAGTTACTCGAGGGCGGGGGGGCTGAGCTCCTACAATGAGCAGTTCTTC	CASSYSRAGGLSSYNEQFF
13	TRBV6-2/TRBV6-3	many	NA	TRBJ2-2	TGTGCCAGCAGGACAGCAAACACCGGGGAGCTGTTTTTT	CASRTANTGELFF
13	TRBV6-2/TRBV6-3	many	NA	TRBJ2-2	TGTGCCAGCAGGGTCCCCGGGACCGGGGAGCTGTTTTTT	CASRVPGTGELFF
16	TRBV12-3/TRBV12-4	many	NA	TRBJ1-6	TGTGCCAGCAGATACAGGGTCCCCCCCTTCGGTTCACCCCTCCACTTT	CASRYRVPPFGSPLHF
15	TRBV14	many	TRBD1	TRBJ1-1	TGTGCCAGCAGCCAGCTGTCCCAGGGGGGCACTGAAGCTTTCTTT	CASSQLSQGGTEAFF
14	TRBV7-2	many	NA	TRBJ2-2	TGTGCCAGCAGCTTCCGACAGGCCACCGGGGAGCTGTTTTTT	CASSFRQATGELFF
15	TRBV12-3/TRBV12-4	many	TRBD2	TRBJ2-7	TGTGCCAGCAGACCCCTAGCGGGGGGGGCCTACGAGCAGTACTTC	CASRPLAGGAYEQYF
16	TRBV6-5	many	TRBD1	TRBJ2-3	TGTGCCAGCAGTTACGGGACAGGGAGTGGCACAGATACGCAGTATTTT	CASSYGTGSGTDTQYF
15	TRBV11-2	many	NA	TRBJ1-2	TGTGCCAGCAGCCCGGTGAATTGGGCGAACTATGGCTACACCTTC	CASSPVNWANYGYTF
16	TRBV7-2	many	TRBD1	TRBJ1-1	TGTGCCAGCAGACTAACAGGGGACTTCATGAACACTGAAGCTTTCTTT	CASRLTGDFMNTEAFF